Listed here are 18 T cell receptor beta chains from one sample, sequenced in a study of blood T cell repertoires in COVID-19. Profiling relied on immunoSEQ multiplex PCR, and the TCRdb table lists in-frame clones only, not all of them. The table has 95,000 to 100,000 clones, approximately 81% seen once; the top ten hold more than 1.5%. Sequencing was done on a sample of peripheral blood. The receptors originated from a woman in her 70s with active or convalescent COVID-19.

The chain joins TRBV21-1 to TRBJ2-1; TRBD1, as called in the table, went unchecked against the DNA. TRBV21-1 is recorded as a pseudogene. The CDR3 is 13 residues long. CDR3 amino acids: CASRQVKCNEQFF. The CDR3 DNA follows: TGTGCCAGCAGACAGGTCAAATGCAATGAGCAGTTCTTC.

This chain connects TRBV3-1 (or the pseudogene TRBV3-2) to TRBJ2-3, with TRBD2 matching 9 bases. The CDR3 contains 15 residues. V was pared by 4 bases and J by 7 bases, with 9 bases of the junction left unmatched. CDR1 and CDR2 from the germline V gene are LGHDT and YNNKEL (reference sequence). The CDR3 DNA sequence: TGTGCCAGCAGCCTAGGCGGGAGGGCCATCAATACGCAGTATTTT. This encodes CASSLGGRAINTQYF.

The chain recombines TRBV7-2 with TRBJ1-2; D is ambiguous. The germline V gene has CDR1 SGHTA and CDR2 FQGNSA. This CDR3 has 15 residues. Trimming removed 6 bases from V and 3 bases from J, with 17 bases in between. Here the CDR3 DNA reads TGTGCCAGCAGTCTCTTTAAGGTCGGGGACTATGGCTACACCTTC. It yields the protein CASSLFKVGDYGYTF.

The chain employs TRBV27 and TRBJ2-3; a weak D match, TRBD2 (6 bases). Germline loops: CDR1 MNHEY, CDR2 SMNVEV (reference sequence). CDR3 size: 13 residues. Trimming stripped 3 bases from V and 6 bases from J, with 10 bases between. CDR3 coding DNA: TGTGCCAGCAGTTTTAGGGAGGAGGATACGCAGTATTTT. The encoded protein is CASSFREEDTQYF.

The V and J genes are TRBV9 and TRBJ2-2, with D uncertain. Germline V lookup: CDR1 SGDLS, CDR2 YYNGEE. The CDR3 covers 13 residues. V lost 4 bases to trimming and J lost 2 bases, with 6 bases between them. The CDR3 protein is CASSPINTGELFF. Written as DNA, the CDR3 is TGTGCCAGCAGCCCTATAAACACCGGGGAGCTGTTTTTT. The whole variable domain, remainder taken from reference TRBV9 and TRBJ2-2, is DSGVTQTPKHLITATGQRVTLRCSPRSGDLSVYWYQQSLDQGLQFLIQYYNGEERAKGNILERFSAQQFPDLHSELNLSSLELGDSALYFCASSPINTGELFFGEGSRLTVL.

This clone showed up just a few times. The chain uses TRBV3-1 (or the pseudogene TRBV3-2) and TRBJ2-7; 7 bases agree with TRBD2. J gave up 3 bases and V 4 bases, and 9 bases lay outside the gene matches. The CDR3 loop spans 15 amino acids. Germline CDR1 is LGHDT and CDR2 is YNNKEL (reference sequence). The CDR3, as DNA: TGTGCCAGCAGCCGGGGCGCGGGGGATGGCTACGAGCAGTACTTC. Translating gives CASSRGAGDGYEQYF.

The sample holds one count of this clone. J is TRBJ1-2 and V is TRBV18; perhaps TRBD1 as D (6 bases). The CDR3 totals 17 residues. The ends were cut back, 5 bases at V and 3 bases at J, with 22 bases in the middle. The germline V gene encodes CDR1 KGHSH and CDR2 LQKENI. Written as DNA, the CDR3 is TGTGCCAGCTCAGCGAACCGAGGGGGTAGGGTGGACTATGGCTACACCTTC. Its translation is CASSANRGGRVDYGYTF.

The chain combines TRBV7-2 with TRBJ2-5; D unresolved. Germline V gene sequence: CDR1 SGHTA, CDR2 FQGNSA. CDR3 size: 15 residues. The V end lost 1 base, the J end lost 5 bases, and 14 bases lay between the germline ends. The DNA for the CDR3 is TGTGCCAGCAGCTTAGAGGTGTTGAGGTGGGAGACCCAGTACTTC. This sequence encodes CASSLEVLRWETQYF.

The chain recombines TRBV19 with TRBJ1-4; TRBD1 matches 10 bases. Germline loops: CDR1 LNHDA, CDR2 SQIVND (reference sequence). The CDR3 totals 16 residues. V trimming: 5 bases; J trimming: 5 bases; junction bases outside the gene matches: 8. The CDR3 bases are TGTGCCAGTAGTCCGGGACAGGGGAACATCAATGAAAAACTGTTTTTT. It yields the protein CASSPGQGNINEKLFF.

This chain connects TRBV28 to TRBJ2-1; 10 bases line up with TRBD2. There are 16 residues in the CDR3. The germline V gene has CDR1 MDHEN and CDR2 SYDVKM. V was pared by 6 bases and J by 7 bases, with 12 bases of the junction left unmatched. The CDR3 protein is CASRLGLAGVRNEQFF. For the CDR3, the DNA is TGTGCCAGCAGACTGGGGCTAGCGGGAGTTCGGAATGAGCAGTTCTTC.

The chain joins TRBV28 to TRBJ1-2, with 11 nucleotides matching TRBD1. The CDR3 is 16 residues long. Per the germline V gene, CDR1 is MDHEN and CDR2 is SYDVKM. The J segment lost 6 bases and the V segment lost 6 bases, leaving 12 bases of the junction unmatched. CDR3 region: CASSRPPPGQGDGYTF. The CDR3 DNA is TGTGCCAGCAGCCGTCCCCCACCGGGACAGGGGGATGGCTACACCTTC.

CDR3 nucleotides: TGTGCCAGCAGCCTTTCAGTCAGGGGGCCCTACGAGCAGTACTTC. Translating it yields CASSLSVRGPYEQYF. The chain links TRBV27 to TRBJ2-7, with 8 bases identical to TRBD1. Germline loops: CDR1 MNHEY, CDR2 SMNVEV (reference sequence). J was trimmed by 2 bases and V by 6 bases; bases with no gene match: 9. The CDR3 sequence is 15 residues long.

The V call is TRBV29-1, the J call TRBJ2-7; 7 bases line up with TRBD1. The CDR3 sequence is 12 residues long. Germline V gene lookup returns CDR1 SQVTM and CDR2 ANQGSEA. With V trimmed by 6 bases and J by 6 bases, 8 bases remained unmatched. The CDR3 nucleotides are TGCAGCGTAGCCAGACAGGGTCGCGAGCAGTACTTC. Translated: CSVARQGREQYF.

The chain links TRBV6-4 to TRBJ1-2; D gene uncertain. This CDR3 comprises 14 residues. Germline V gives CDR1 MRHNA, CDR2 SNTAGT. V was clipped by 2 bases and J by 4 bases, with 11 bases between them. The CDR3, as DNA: TGTGCCAGCAGTGACCCCGGGGTAGGCTATGGCTACACCTTC. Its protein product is CASSDPGVGYGYTF.

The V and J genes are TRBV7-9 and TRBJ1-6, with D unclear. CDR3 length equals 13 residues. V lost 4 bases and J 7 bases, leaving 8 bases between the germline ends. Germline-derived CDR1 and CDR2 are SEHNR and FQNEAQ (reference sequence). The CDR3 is CASSSMTNSPLHF. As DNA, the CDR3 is TGTGCCAGCAGCTCAATGACAAATTCACCCCTCCACTTT.

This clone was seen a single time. The CDR3 DNA is TGTGCCAGCTCGCTGGGGGGAGGTAACACTGAAGCTTTCTTT. This translates into CASSLGGGNTEAFF. The genes are TRBV18 and TRBJ1-1, with a tentative D call TRBD1 (5 bases). Germline CDR1 is KGHSH and CDR2 is LQKENI. Trimming took off 6 bases at V and 2 bases at J, with 13 bases between the two ends. This CDR3 comprises 14 residues.

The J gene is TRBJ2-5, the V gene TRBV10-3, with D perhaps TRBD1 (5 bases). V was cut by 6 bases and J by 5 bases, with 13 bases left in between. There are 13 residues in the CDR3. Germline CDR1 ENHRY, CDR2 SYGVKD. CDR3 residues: CAISGTGVETQYF. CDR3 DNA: TGTGCCATCAGCGGCACAGGTGTCGAGACCCAGTACTTC.

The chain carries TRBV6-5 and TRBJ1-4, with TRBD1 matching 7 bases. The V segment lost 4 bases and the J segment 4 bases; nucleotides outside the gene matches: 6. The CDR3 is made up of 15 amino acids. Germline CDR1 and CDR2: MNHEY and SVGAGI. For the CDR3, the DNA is TGTGCCAGCAGTTCGACAGGGCTCGGTAATGAAAAACTGTTTTTT. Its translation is CASSSTGLGNEKLFF.